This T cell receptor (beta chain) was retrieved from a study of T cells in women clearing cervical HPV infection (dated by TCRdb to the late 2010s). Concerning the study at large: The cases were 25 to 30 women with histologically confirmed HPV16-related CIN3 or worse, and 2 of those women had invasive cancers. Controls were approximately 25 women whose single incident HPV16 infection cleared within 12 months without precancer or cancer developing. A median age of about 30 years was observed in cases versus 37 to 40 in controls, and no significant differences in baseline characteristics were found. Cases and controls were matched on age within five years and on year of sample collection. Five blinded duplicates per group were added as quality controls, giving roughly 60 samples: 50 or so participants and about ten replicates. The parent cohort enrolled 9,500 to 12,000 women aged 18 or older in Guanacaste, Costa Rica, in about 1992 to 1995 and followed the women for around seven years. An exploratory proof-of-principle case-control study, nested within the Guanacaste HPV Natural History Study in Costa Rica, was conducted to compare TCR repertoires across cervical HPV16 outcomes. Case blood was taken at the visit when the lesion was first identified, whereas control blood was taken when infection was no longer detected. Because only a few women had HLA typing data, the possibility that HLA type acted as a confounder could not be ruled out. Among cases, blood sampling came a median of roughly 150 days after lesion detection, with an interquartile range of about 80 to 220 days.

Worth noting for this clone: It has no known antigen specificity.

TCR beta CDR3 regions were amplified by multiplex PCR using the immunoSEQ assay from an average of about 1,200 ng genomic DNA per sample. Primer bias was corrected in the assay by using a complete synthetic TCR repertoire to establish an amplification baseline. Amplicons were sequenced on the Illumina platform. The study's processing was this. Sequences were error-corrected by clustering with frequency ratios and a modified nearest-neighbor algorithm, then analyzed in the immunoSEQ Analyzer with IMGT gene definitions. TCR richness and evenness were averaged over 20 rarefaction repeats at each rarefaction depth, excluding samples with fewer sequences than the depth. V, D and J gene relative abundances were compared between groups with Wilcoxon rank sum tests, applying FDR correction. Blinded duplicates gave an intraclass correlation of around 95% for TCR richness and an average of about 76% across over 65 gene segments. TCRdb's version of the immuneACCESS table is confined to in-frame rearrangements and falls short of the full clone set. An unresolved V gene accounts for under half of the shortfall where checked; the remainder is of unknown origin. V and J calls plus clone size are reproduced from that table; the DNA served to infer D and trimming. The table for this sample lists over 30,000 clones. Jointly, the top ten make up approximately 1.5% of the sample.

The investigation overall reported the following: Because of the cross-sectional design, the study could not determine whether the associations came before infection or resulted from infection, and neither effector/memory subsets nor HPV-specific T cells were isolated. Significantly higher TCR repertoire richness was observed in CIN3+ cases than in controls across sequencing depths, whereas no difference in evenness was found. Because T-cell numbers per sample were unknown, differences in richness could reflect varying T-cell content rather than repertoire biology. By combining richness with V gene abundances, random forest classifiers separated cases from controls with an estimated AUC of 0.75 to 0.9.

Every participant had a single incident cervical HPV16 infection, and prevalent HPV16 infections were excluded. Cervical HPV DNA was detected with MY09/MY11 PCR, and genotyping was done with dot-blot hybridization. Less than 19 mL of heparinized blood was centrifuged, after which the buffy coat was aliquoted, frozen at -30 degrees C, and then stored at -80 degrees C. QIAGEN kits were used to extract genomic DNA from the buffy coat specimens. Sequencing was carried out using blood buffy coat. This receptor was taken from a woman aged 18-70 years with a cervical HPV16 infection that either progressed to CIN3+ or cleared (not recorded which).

The CDR3 reads CASSTRGRNTEAFF. Incomplete CDR3 DNA: TGTGCCAGTAGTACCAGGGGGAGGAACACTGAA. The sequence is built from TRBV19 and TRBJ1-1, with 7 bases matching TRBD1. The sequence runs out 3 residues before the end of the CDR3; the remainder is reconstructed from the germline J gene. The germline V gene encodes CDR1 LNHDA and CDR2 SQIVND (reference sequence). The CDR3, cysteine through phenylalanine, is 14 amino acids long. The 33 bases shown cover part of the CDR3, and their frame starts at base 1. For this chain, trimming is 4 bases at the V end and 1 base at the J end, and the number of junction bases without a gene match is 3.